This TCR beta chain is drawn from a study of blood T cells in healthy people across ages. Overall study: About one barcoded TCR beta cDNA was captured per two T cells.

Primed by a sample-barcoded 5' primer and a J-beta primer mix, a second PCR proceeded for roughly 7 to 12 cycles. A tag from a template-switch adaptor with 12 random nucleotides marked each cDNA molecule. Each CDR3 protein is one row after TCRdb ran MiXCR on the 5' RACE reads. The sample holds approximately 880,000 distinct CDR3 sequences; about 48% are singletons and the top ten take around 15%. The V end lost 4 bases, the J end lost 5 bases, and 19 bases lay between the germline ends. The CDR3 runs to 16 residues. Germline values: CDR1 SGHVS, CDR2 FQNEAQ. This clonotype has a handful of counts. The chain recombines TRBV7-8 with TRBJ2-3, with D unclear. Sequenced: blood. The receptor's source is a man in his thirties or forties in good health. This CDR3 reads CASSSIFATARDTQYF. The CDR3 DNA reads TGTGCCAGCAGCTCTATATTCGCGACCGCTCGAGATACGCAGTATTTT.